This TCR beta chain was retrieved from a study of spatial heterogeneity in lung cancer (dated by TCRdb to about 2019). In terms of the full investigation: Beta-chain transcripts were consistently detected in greater numbers than alpha-chain transcripts, which likely reflected higher beta-chain transcript abundance. In the raw uncorrected reads, each unique combination of TCR and UMI appeared more than ten times on average. Nonsynonymous mutation counts, determined by whole-exome sequencing of tumor tissue, were related to features of the TCR repertoire. At surgery, both alpha and beta chains were TCR-sequenced in 200 to 250 tumor regions, about 64 matched nontumor lung samples and 56 PBMC samples. TCR alpha and beta repertoires were quantitatively compared across multiple tumor regions, matched nontumor lung and blood in non-small cell lung cancer.

General findings and caveats noted by the study authors: Ubiquitous expanded tumor TCRs showed up in blood more often at tumor resection than at routine follow-up. Additional single-cell paired TCR alpha and beta sequencing was considered necessary to confirm, at a functional level, the hypothesis that regional TCRs recognize regional mutations.

This sample's time point label indicates: sample taken at primary tumor resection. TCR sequencing used whole RNA extracted from tumor and nontumor lung tissue, or from cryopreserved PBMC samples, without cell sorting. Samples were obtained from 72 patients with early-stage, untreated non-small cell lung cancer from the lung TRACERx cohort. A patient was chosen for TCR sequencing only when enough RNA was available from at least two tumor regions. The library came from 5' RACE. Sequenced on a NextSeq 500. To allow correction of PCR and sequencing errors, the TCR library protocol tagged every TCR cDNA molecule with a unique molecular identifier. The authors' pipeline ran thus. TCR identification, UMI-based error correction and CDR3 extraction were all carried out with Decombinator tools. Expanded TCRs were defined as those above a frequency of 2 per 1,000, corresponding to the top 1% of the tumor frequency distribution. Renyi diversity was calculated using the R vegan package after each repertoire was subsampled 100 times to 5,000 TCRs. CDR3 similarity networks were built from amino acid triplet string-kernel similarity, connecting CDR3s with pairwise similarity above 0.82. Clones were called with MiXCR by TCRdb after fastp trimmed the public reads at Q25, and only in-frame beta chains were retained. Every entry covers one CDR3 protein and lists the most common genes and DNA from its rows. The V and J calls shown here were made by TCRdb, not taken from the authors' results. The sample table contains about 38,000 distinct CDR3 sequences; only one count was recorded for 7.5% of them. The ten top clones hold 25% to 35% of the sample.

This clonotype was observed at least ten times. Its antigen target is currently unknown. Base qualities are not provided; no much larger clone lies one nucleotide away. V was cut back by 3 bases and J by 4 bases, leaving a gap of 9 bases between them. The CDR3, from cysteine to phenylalanine, totals 14 residues. Solely the CDR3 DNA is kept, with 42 bases framed from the first base. From a lookup of the germline V gene, CDR1 and CDR2 are MGHDK and SYGVNS. The chain is encoded by TRBV25-1 joined to TRBJ1-4; no D segment can be confidently identified. This TCR came from a male donor with early-stage non-small cell lung cancer. Sequenced material: PBMCs, taken at surgery. The encoded CDR3 is CASSDGRYNEKLFF. The bases are TGTGCCAGCAGTGACGGGCGTTATAATGAAAAACTGTTTTTT.